This T cell receptor beta chain came from a study of blood T cell repertoires in COVID-19. This CDR3 has 14 amino acids. V was pared by 2 bases and J by 3 bases, with 10 bases between. From germline, CDR1 is MNHEY and CDR2 SMNVEV (reference sequence). Authors' data handling: Reference gene primers were amplified, and this amplification served to estimate nucleated cell counts. Here immunoSEQ multiplex PCR was the method, and the copy in TCRdb shows in-frame clones only, minus some. From that table come the V and J calls and clone size; the DNA was used to work out D and trimming. The repertoire holds fewer than 250,000 clones, with 70% to 85% as singletons. Residents of about two dozen US areas, aged roughly 18 to 89 years, made up the participants.

This sequence originates from a woman aged 25 to 39 who had recovered from COVID-19. The rearrangement uses TRBV27 and TRBJ1-1; TRBD1 is a possible D gene (5 bases). Material for sequencing was PBMCs or T cells enriched from blood (not recorded which). DNA for the CDR3: TGTGCCAGCAGTTTACCGGGACTTGACACTGAAGCTTTCTTT. Protein: CASSLPGLDTEAFF.